A selection of T cell receptor beta chains follows, all from one sample in a study of cytomegalovirus exposure and HLA in healthy donors. Clones were read by immunoSEQ multiplex PCR, and TCRdb kept only the in-frame ones, dropping some. The sample yields some 170,000 clones, 70% to 80% seen once. Sequencing was done on a sample of PBMCs. These receptors were taken from a woman aged 55-70 years in good health and CMV-seropositive. Both conserved end residues are part of each CDR3. The D gene is left open where the match is weak. Only part of the rows carry a size: once, few, many, or a class if the clone is expanded.

TRBV6-5,TRBD2,TRBJ2-7,.,CASSYMTSGRLHEQYF,TGTGCCAGCAGTTACATGACTAGCGGGAGACTACACGAGCAGTACTTC
TRBV7-2,.,TRBJ1-4,.,CASREGSEKLFF,TGTGCCAGCAGGGAGGGGAGTGAAAAACTGTTTTTT
TRBV29-1,TRBD1,TRBJ2-4,.,CSVSDRGGKNIQYF,TGCAGCGTTTCAGACAGGGGGGGCAAAAACATTCAGTACTTC
TRBV6-5,TRBD2,TRBJ2-3,.,CASRRAGETDTQYF,TGTGCCAGCAGAAGAGCGGGGGAGACAGATACGCAGTATTTT
TRBV28,TRBD1,TRBJ1-4,.,CASSPLPQGATNEKLFF,TGTGCCAGCAGTCCCCTTCCACAGGGGGCAACTAATGAAAAACTGTTTTTT
TRBV5-6,.,TRBJ1-5,.,CASSLAGNQPQHF,TGTGCCAGCAGCCTGGCGGGAAATCAGCCCCAGCATTTT
TRBV18,TRBD1,TRBJ1-6,.,CASSLTGVDSPLHF,TGTGCCAGCTCACTAACAGGGGTGGACTCACCCCTCCACTTT
TRBV2,.,TRBJ2-1,.,CASSETGLAVGNEQFF,TGTGCCAGCAGTGAAACAGGGCTAGCGGTTGGGAATGAGCAGTTCTTC
TRBV28,.,TRBJ1-2,.,CASGQRVIGYTF,TGTGCCAGCGGACAGCGCGTAATCGGCTACACCTTC
TRBV15,.,TRBJ2-2,.,CATSRAGPGTGELFF,TGTGCCACCAGCAGAGCAGGGCCCGGCACCGGGGAGCTGTTTTTT
TRBV4-3,.,TRBJ1-2,few,CASSQTRNYGYTF,TGCGCCAGCAGCCAAACAAGAAACTATGGCTACACCTTC
TRBV7-3,.,TRBJ2-2,.,CASTSSRGGGLFF,TGTGCCAGCACCTCCTCTAGGGGGGGTGGGCTGTTTTTT
TRBV2,.,TRBJ1-2,.,CATQKGGNYGYTF,TGTGCCACTCAGAAAGGGGGAAACTATGGCTACACCTTC
TRBV7-6,TRBD1,TRBJ1-1,.,CASSPQTGPGTEAFF,TGTGCCAGCAGCCCCCAGACAGGGCCTGGCACTGAAGCTTTCTTT
TRBV7-8,TRBD1,TRBJ2-7,.,CASSLSGTGNREQYF,TGTGCCAGCAGCCTCTCCGGGACAGGGAATCGCGAGCAGTACTTC
TRBV29-1,.,TRBJ2-2,.,CSVEGRGIANTGELFF,TGCAGCGTTGAGGGGAGAGGTATTGCGAACACCGGGGAGCTGTTTTTT
TRBV5-4,TRBD1,TRBJ2-5,.,CASSNNRGTPQETQYF,TGTGCCAGCAGCAACAACAGGGGAACACCCCAAGAGACCCAGTACTTC
TRBV9,TRBD2,TRBJ2-1,.,CASSPPSSGRGYEQFF,TGTGCCAGCAGCCCTCCATCTAGCGGGAGGGGGTATGAGCAGTTCTTC
TRBV4-1,TRBD2,TRBJ2-7,.,CASSQFNHGSPAGGTYEQYF,TGCGCCAGCAGCCAATTCAATCATGGTTCCCCAGCGGGAGGAACATACGAGCAGTACTTC
TRBV19,.,TRBJ1-2,.,CASSNMNYGYTF,TGTGCCAGTAGTAATATGAACTATGGCTACACCTTC
TRBV7-6,TRBD2,TRBJ2-1,.,CASSYQLAGGRLGSYNEQFF,TGTGCCAGCAGCTACCAACTAGCGGGGGGCCGACTGGGCTCCTACAATGAGCAGTTCTTC
TRBV9,TRBD1,TRBJ2-5,few,CASSRQGARGLETQYF,TGTGCCAGCAGCCGTCAGGGGGCGCGTGGGTTAGAGACCCAGTACTTC
TRBV6-4,.,TRBJ2-3,.,CASSDLGGDTQYF,TGTGCCAGCAGTGACTTGGGGGGAGATACGCAGTATTTT
TRBV10-3,TRBD1,TRBJ1-3,.,CAISEGQGHTIYF,TGTGCCATCAGTGAAGGACAGGGTCACACCATATATTTT
TRBV7-3,.,TRBJ1-2,.,CASSLIGQEGGYTF,TGTGCCAGCAGCTTAATCGGACAAGAAGGAGGCTACACCTTC
TRBV20-1,.,TRBJ2-3,.,CSARSSLSQYF,TGCAGTGCTAGGTCGAGCCTATCGCAGTATTTT
TRBV11-2,TRBD1,TRBJ2-5,.,CASSLVPIRRGLKETQYF,TGTGCCAGCAGCTTAGTACCCATTCGCAGGGGGCTAAAAGAGACCCAGTACTTC
TRBV27,.,TRBJ1-5,.,CASSFLPTGEGNQPQHF,TGTGCCAGCAGTTTCTTACCGACTGGGGAGGGCAATCAGCCCCAGCATTTT
TRBV6-5,.,TRBJ1-1,once,CASRKGVFMNTEAFF,TGTGCCAGCAGAAAGGGGGTCTTTATGAACACTGAAGCTTTCTTT
TRBV27,TRBD2,TRBJ2-7,.,CASSRGLGLAGGLYEQYF,TGTGCCAGCTCTCGAGGTTTGGGACTAGCGGGAGGGCTGTACGAGCAGTACTTC
TRBV18,.,TRBJ1-1,few,CASSGRLTEAFF,TGTGCCAGCTCGGGCAGATTGACTGAAGCTTTCTTT
TRBV9,TRBD1,TRBJ1-2,.,CASTLSEGADGYTF,TGTGCCAGCACCCTGTCTGAGGGGGCGGACGGCTACACCTTC
TRBV7-9,TRBD2,TRBJ2-7,.,CASSSPRELASYEQYF,TGTGCCAGCAGCTCCCCAAGGGAACTAGCGTCCTACGAGCAGTACTTC
TRBV28,.,TRBJ2-7,.,CASSPTQVHYEQYF,TGTGCCAGCAGCCCCACACAGGTACACTACGAGCAGTACTTC
TRBV6-1,TRBD1,TRBJ1-1,few,CASTIRDRVPEAFF,TGTGCCAGCACAATCCGGGACAGGGTCCCTGAAGCTTTCTTT
TRBV7-9,.,TRBJ2-7,.,CASSLGRREQYF,TGTGCCAGCAGCTTAGGTCGCCGGGAGCAGTACTTC
TRBV18,TRBD2,TRBJ2-7,.,CASSRQTSAKYEQYF,TGTGCCAGCTCAAGACAAACTAGCGCGAAATACGAGCAGTACTTC
TRBV5-1,TRBD1,TRBJ2-3,few,CASSPRTGGMSDTQYF,TGCGCCAGCAGCCCCCGGACAGGGGGTATGTCGGATACGCAGTATTTT
TRBV6-5,.,TRBJ2-1,few,CASSYQASSSNEQFF,TGTGCCAGCAGTTACCAGGCTAGCAGTAGCAATGAGCAGTTCTTC
TRBV9,.,TRBJ1-3,.,CASSPQGRGNTIYF,TGTGCCAGCAGCCCTCAAGGGCGGGGGAACACCATATATTTT
TRBV19,TRBD1,TRBJ2-2,.,CASSPGDRATGELFF,TGTGCCAGTAGCCCAGGGGACAGGGCGACCGGGGAGCTGTTTTTT